Included here is one T cell receptor beta chain sequence, with context. Enrollment of patients from Seattle took place during active infection, with longitudinal follow-up. The data are from a study of blood T cell repertoires in COVID-19. For the study at large: Whether acute or convalescent, the COVID-19 samples came from the United States, Italy and Spain. Sample material is recorded as cDNA or gDNA derived from T cells, B-cell-depleted T cells, or PBMCs.

How the authors handled the data: From reference gene primer amplification, estimates of nucleated cell counts were derived. The repertoire was sequenced with immunoSEQ multiplex PCR; TCRdb's copy has only in-frame clones and lacks some. The D gene and trimming were derived from the DNA, and the V and J assignments and clone size from that table. The data hold roughly 160,000 clones, with approximately 85% observed a single time. Germline-derived CDR1 and CDR2 are LNHDA and SQIVND (reference sequence). The CDR3 extends over 14 amino acids. Trimming took off 6 bases at V and 4 bases at J, with 15 bases between the two ends.

Sequenced input: peripheral blood. This receptor was identified in a woman in her fifties or sixties with COVID-19, enrolled during active disease. The rearrangement joins TRBV19 to TRBJ1-2, with TRBD1 as a possible D gene (6 bases). The CDR3 here is CASSAQGEGYGYTF. In nucleotides, the CDR3 is TGTGCCAGTAGCGCACAGGGCGAGGGCTATGGCTACACCTTC.